A selection of T cell receptor beta chains follows, all from one sample in a study of blood T cell repertoires in COVID-19. The method was immunoSEQ multiplex PCR; TCRdb's version includes in-frame clones alone and lacks a portion of them. Of approximately 190,000 clones listed, roughly 90% are singletons. The material sequenced was peripheral blood. These receptor sequences come from a woman aged 40 to 50 who had recovered from COVID-19. Both conserved end residues are part of each CDR3. A D gene is named only where the DNA matches it firmly. A clone size is listed for some rows: how often the clone was seen (once, few, many), or a class if it is expanded.

D: NA
J: TRBJ1-2
V: TRBV30
size: NA
CDR3: CAWRDTAGDGYTF
DNA: TGTGCCTGGAGAGATACGGCAGGGGATGGCTACACCTTC

D: NA
J: TRBJ1-1
V: TRBV4-3
size: few
CDR3: CASSRDTMNTEAFF
DNA: TGCGCCAGCAGCCGCGACACGATGAACACTGAAGCTTTCTTT

D: NA
J: TRBJ2-1
V: TRBV19
size: NA
CDR3: CASSSAGRSYNEQFF
DNA: TGTGCCAGTAGTTCCGCGGGGCGCTCCTACAATGAGCAGTTCTTC

D: NA
J: TRBJ2-2
V: TRBV7-2
size: NA
CDR3: CASSLVQGGSGELFF
DNA: TGTGCCAGCAGCTTAGTTCAGGGGGGCTCCGGGGAGCTGTTTTTT

D: TRBD1
J: TRBJ2-5
V: TRBV28
size: NA
CDR3: CASSFLPGQGGETQYF
DNA: TGTGCCAGCAGTTTTCTTCCGGGACAGGGAGGAGAGACCCAGTACTTC

D: NA
J: TRBJ2-1
V: TRBV27
size: NA
CDR3: CASSFFGTLDEQFF
DNA: TGTGCCAGCAGTTTTTTTGGGACTCTGGATGAGCAGTTCTTC

D: NA
J: TRBJ2-6
V: TRBV5-1
size: once
CDR3: CASRNPQEASGANVLTF
DNA: TGCGCCAGCAGAAATCCTCAAGAGGCCTCTGGGGCCAACGTCCTGACTTTC

D: TRBD1
J: TRBJ1-5
V: TRBV2
size: NA
CDR3: CASSGWTGFNQPQHF
DNA: TGTGCCAGCAGTGGCTGGACAGGATTCAATCAGCCCCAGCATTTT

D: NA
J: TRBJ2-4
V: TRBV9
size: NA
CDR3: CASSDWRDTKNIQYF
DNA: TGTGCCAGCAGCGACTGGCGGGATACCAAAAACATTCAGTACTTC

D: NA
J: TRBJ1-1
V: TRBV6-5
size: NA
CDR3: CASSYYHRAGDPEAFF
DNA: TGTGCCAGCAGTTACTATCATAGAGCGGGGGATCCTGAAGCTTTCTTT

D: TRBD1
J: TRBJ1-1
V: TRBV5-1
size: NA
CDR3: CASSILTGGNTEAFF
DNA: TGCGCCAGCAGCATACTGACAGGGGGGAACACTGAAGCTTTCTTT

D: TRBD1
J: TRBJ2-7
V: TRBV7-2
size: NA
CDR3: CASRPSDRAYEQYF
DNA: TGTGCCAGCAGACCATCTGACAGGGCCTACGAGCAGTACTTC

D: TRBD2
J: TRBJ2-1
V: TRBV27
size: NA
CDR3: CASSLQSGISYNEQFF
DNA: TGTGCCAGCAGTCTACAAAGCGGGATCTCCTACAATGAGCAGTTCTTC

D: NA
J: TRBJ2-1
V: TRBV28
size: NA
CDR3: CASSLEYNEQFF
DNA: TGTGCCAGCAGTTTGGAGTACAATGAGCAGTTCTTC

D: NA
J: TRBJ1-2
V: TRBV15
size: NA
CDR3: CATSRERGRDYGYTF
DNA: TGTGCCACCAGCAGAGAACGAGGGAGGGACTATGGCTACACCTTC

D: NA
J: TRBJ2-1
V: TRBV28
size: NA
CDR3: CASSSGTPSSNEQFF
DNA: TGTGCCAGCAGTTCCGGGACACCGAGTTCCAATGAGCAGTTCTTC

D: TRBD1
J: TRBJ1-2
V: TRBV3-1/TRBV3-2
size: NA
CDR3: CASSQEFRDSPYGYTF
DNA: TGTGCCAGCAGCCAAGAATTCAGGGACAGCCCCTATGGCTACACCTTC

D: TRBD1
J: TRBJ2-5
V: TRBV19
size: NA
CDR3: CATKSQGARRETQYF
DNA: TGTGCCACCAAGTCACAGGGGGCACGAAGAGAGACCCAGTACTTC

D: NA
J: TRBJ1-6
V: TRBV5-1
size: NA
CDR3: CASSYSSSSPLHF
DNA: TGCGCCAGCAGCTATTCGAGTAGTTCACCCCTCCACTTT

D: NA
J: TRBJ1-5
V: TRBV7-5
size: few
CDR3: CARSLAYSNQPQHF
DNA: TGTGCCAGAAGCTTAGCTTATAGCAATCAGCCCCAGCATTTT

D: NA
J: TRBJ2-2
V: TRBV7-2
size: NA
CDR3: CASSSLGADTGELFF
DNA: TGTGCCAGCAGCTCGCTGGGGGCTGACACCGGGGAGCTGTTTTTT

D: TRBD1
J: TRBJ1-5
V: TRBV7-9
size: NA
CDR3: CASSAGTGGTYSNQPQHF
DNA: TGTGCCAGCAGCGCCGGGACAGGGGGAACCTATAGCAATCAGCCCCAGCATTTT

D: NA
J: TRBJ2-7
V: TRBV18
size: NA
CDR3: CASSPPAEGEQYF
DNA: TGTGCCAGCTCACCACCCGCGGAAGGCGAGCAGTACTTC

D: TRBD1
J: TRBJ1-2
V: TRBV6-6
size: NA
CDR3: CASRLRDRGRHGYTF
DNA: TGTGCCAGCAGGCTCCGGGACAGGGGGCGTCATGGCTACACCTTC

D: NA
J: TRBJ2-1
V: TRBV2
size: NA
CDR3: CASSDQGNEQFF
DNA: TGTGCCAGCAGTGACCAGGGGAATGAGCAGTTCTTC

D: TRBD2
J: TRBJ2-1
V: TRBV4-1
size: few
CDR3: CASSSHGLAGFPEQFF
DNA: TGCGCCAGCAGCTCCCACGGACTAGCCGGTTTTCCTGAGCAGTTCTTC

D: TRBD1
J: TRBJ1-2
V: TRBV3-1/TRBV3-2
size: NA
CDR3: CASSQVSGGGYTF
DNA: TGTGCCAGCAGCCAAGTTTCAGGGGGTGGCTACACCTTC

D: TRBD1
J: TRBJ1-5
V: TRBV19
size: NA
CDR3: CASSRGQGYQPQHF
DNA: TGTGCCAGTAGCCGGGGACAGGGGTATCAGCCCCAGCATTTT

D: TRBD1
J: TRBJ1-6
V: TRBV3-1/TRBV3-2
size: NA
CDR3: CASSQGTGEEWSPLHF
DNA: TGTGCCAGCAGCCAAGGGACAGGGGAGGAGTGGTCACCCCTCCACTTT

D: TRBD1
J: TRBJ2-6
V: TRBV27
size: NA
CDR3: CASSPGTGKISGANVLTF
DNA: TGTGCCAGCAGTCCCGGGACAGGAAAAATCTCTGGGGCCAACGTCCTGACTTTC

D: TRBD2
J: TRBJ2-1
V: TRBV10-3
size: NA
CDR3: CATASGSSYNEQFF
DNA: TGTGCCACCGCTAGCGGGAGCTCCTACAATGAGCAGTTCTTC

D: NA
J: TRBJ1-6
V: TRBV3-1/TRBV3-2
size: NA
CDR3: CASSQVGRGNSPLHF
DNA: TGTGCCAGCAGCCAAGTGGGCCGGGGTAATTCACCCCTCCACTTT

D: NA
J: TRBJ2-2
V: TRBV5-4
size: NA
CDR3: CASSLASGNTGELFF
DNA: TGTGCCAGCAGCTTGGCTTCGGGGAACACCGGGGAGCTGTTTTTT

D: NA
J: TRBJ2-5
V: TRBV7-9
size: NA
CDR3: CASSLVGTERETQYF
DNA: TGTGCCAGCAGCTTAGTGGGGACTGAACGGGAGACCCAGTACTTC

D: TRBD2
J: TRBJ2-1
V: TRBV27
size: NA
CDR3: CASSSGTSGRGNEQFF
DNA: TGTGCCAGCAGTTCCGGGACTAGCGGGAGGGGGAATGAGCAGTTCTTC

D: NA
J: TRBJ1-5
V: TRBV19
size: NA
CDR3: CASTDYSNQPQHF
DNA: TGTGCCAGTACGGACTATAGCAATCAGCCCCAGCATTTT

D: NA
J: TRBJ2-2
V: TRBV5-1
size: NA
CDR3: CASSAADTGELFF
DNA: TGCGCCAGCAGCGCAGCGGACACCGGGGAGCTGTTTTTT

D: TRBD2
J: TRBJ2-7
V: TRBV13
size: once
CDR3: CASSLLSSGSYEQYF
DNA: TGTGCCAGCAGCTTATTGTCTAGCGGGAGCTACGAGCAGTACTTC

D: TRBD1
J: TRBJ2-1
V: TRBV27
size: NA
CDR3: CASSPFIRDRTYNEQFF
DNA: TGTGCCAGCAGCCCATTCATCCGGGACAGGACCTACAATGAGCAGTTCTTC

D: TRBD1
J: TRBJ1-5
V: TRBV19
size: NA
CDR3: CASSIGQGVSQPQHF
DNA: TGTGCCAGTAGTATAGGGCAGGGGGTCAGTCAGCCCCAGCATTTT

D: TRBD2
J: TRBJ2-1
V: TRBV6-5
size: NA
CDR3: CASSRSGRNEQFF
DNA: TGTGCCAGCAGCCGAAGCGGGAGGAATGAGCAGTTCTTC

D: TRBD2
J: TRBJ2-5
V: TRBV5-1
size: NA
CDR3: CASSLNSGRAWQETQYF
DNA: TGCGCCAGCAGCTTAAATAGCGGGAGGGCCTGGCAAGAGACCCAGTACTTC

D: TRBD1
J: TRBJ1-5
V: TRBV15
size: NA
CDR3: CATSRGTGDLHNQPQHF
DNA: TGTGCCACCAGCAGAGGGACAGGGGACCTGCACAATCAGCCCCAGCATTTT

D: TRBD1
J: TRBJ2-7
V: TRBV6-5
size: NA
CDR3: CAAPGQGSSEQYF
DNA: TGTGCCGCACCGGGACAGGGAAGTAGCGAGCAGTACTTC

D: TRBD1
J: TRBJ1-2
V: TRBV6-2/TRBV6-3
size: few
CDR3: CASSYGTGAAYGGYGYTF
DNA: TGTGCCAGCAGTTACGGTACAGGGGCGGCGTATGGTGGGTATGGCTACACCTTC

D: TRBD1
J: TRBJ1-2
V: TRBV12-3/TRBV12-4
size: NA
CDR3: CASSPGGDYGYTF
DNA: TGTGCCAGCAGTCCAGGGGGCGATTATGGCTACACCTTC